This TCR beta chain was identified in a study of CD8+ T cells in alopecia areata. Study observations and caveats: Many expanded lesional clones persisted during tofacitinib (in both scalp and blood). Scalp lesions, especially in alopecia totalis/universalis, had higher clonality than normal scalp.

V was cut by 0 bases and J by 7 bases, with 12 bases left in between. Germline V gives CDR1 GTSNPN, CDR2 SVGIG (reference sequence). CDR3 size: 13 residues. Noted treatment: oral pan-JAK inhibitor, 5-10 mg twice daily. After isolation, RNA underwent reverse transcription to generate cDNA as the sequencing template. Assay: immunoSEQ multiplex PCR; the TCRdb copy retains only in-frame clones and omits some. The sample shows some 58,000 clones, around 45% of them seen only once. The sample holds a few counts of this clone. Its antigen is currently unknown. The receptor was isolated from a human donor with alopecia areata. The J gene is TRBJ1-1, the V gene TRBV30; D remains ambiguous. Sequencing used CD8+ T cells sorted from blood, obtained around week 37, from a patient treated with tofacitinib. The CDR3 coding sequence is TGTGCCTGGAGTGTAGCGGGTTGGGTTGAAGCTTTCTTT. This translates into CAWSVAGWVEAFF.